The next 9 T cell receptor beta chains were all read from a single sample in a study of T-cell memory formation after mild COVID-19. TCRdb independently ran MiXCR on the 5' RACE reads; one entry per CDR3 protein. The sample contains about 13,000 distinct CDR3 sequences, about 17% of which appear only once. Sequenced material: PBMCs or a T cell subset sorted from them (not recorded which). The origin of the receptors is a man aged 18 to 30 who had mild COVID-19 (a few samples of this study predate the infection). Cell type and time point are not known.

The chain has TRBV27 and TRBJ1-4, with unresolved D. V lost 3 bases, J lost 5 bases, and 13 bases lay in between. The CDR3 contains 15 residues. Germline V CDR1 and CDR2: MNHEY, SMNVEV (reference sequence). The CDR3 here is CASSFTRAKNEKLFF. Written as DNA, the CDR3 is TGTGCCAGCAGTTTTACGCGCGCAAAGAATGAAAAACTGTTTTTT.

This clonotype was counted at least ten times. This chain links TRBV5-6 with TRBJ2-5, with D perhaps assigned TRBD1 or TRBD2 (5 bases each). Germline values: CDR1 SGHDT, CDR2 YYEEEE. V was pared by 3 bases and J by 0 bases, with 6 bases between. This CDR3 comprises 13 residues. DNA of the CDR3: TGTGCCAGCAGCTGGGGGTACCAAGAGACCCAGTACTTC. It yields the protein CASSWGYQETQYF.

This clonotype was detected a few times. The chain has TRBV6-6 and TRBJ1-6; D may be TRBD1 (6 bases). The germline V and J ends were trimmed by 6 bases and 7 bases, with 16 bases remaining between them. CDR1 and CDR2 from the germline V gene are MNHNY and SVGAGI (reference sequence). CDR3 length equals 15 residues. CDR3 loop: CASSPGRGGNSPLHF. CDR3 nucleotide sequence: TGTGCCAGCAGCCCAGGCAGGGGAGGCAATTCACCCCTCCACTTT.

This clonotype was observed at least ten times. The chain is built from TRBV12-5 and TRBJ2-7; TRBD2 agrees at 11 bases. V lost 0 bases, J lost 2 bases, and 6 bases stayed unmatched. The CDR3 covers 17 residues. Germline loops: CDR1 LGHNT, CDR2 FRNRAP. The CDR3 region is CASGLVLGTSGAYEQYF. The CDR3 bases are TGTGCTAGTGGTTTGGTACTCGGGACTAGCGGAGCCTACGAGCAGTACTTC.

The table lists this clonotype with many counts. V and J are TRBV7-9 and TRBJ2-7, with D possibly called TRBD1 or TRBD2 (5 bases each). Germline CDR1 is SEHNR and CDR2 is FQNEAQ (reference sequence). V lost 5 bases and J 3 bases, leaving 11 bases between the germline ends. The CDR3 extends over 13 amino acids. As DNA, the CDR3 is TGTGCCAGCAGCCCGGGGCAGGTCTACGAGCAGTACTTC. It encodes CASSPGQVYEQYF.

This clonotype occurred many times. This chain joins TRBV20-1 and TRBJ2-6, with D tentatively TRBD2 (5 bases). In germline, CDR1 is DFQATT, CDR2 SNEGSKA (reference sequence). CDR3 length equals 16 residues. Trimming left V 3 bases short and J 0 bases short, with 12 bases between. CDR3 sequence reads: CSARAPDYSGANVLTF. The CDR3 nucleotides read TGCAGTGCTAGGGCTCCCGACTACTCTGGGGCCAACGTCCTGACTTTC.

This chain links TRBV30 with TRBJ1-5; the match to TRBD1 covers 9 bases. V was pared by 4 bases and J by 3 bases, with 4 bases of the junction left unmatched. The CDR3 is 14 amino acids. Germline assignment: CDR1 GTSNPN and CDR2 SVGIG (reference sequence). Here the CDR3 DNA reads TGTGCCTGGAAGGACAGGGGATACAATCAGCCCCAGCATTTT. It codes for CAWKDRGYNQPQHF.

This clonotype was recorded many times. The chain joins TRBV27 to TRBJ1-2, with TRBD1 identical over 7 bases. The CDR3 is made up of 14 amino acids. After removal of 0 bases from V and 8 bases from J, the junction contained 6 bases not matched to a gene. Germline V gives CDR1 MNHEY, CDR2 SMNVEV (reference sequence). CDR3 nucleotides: TGTGCCAGCAGTTTATCTGGGACAGTTTACGGCTACACCTTC. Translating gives CASSLSGTVYGYTF.

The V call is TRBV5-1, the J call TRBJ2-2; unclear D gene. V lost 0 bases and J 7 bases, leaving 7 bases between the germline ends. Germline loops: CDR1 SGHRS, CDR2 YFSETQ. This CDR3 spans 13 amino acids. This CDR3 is CASSLAGFGELFF. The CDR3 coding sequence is TGCGCCAGCAGCTTGGCCGGTTTCGGGGAGCTGTTTTTT.